This T cell receptor (beta chain) derives from a study of Graves' ophthalmopathy and Graves' hyperthyroidism (dated by TCRdb to the late 2010s). With regard to the full study: Peripheral blood was collected at initial diagnosis, before any treatment. The study used TCR beta repertoire signatures to distinguish Graves' ophthalmopathy from Graves' hyperthyroidism and to predict progression to ophthalmopathy. In total, 135 blood samples were TCR-sequenced: 43 ophthalmopathy, 80 or so hyperthyroidism and some 17 hyperthyroidism-to-ophthalmopathy patients. A discovery set of 95 to 100 patients (under 45 ophthalmopathy, 60 or so stable hyperthyroidism) was enrolled to explore V-J signatures distinguishing ophthalmopathy from hyperthyroidism. An independent validation cohort was composed of roughly 19 hyperthyroidism patients and around 16 patients who later progressed from hyperthyroidism to ophthalmopathy. In roughly six hyperthyroidism patients, the T-cell repertoire of thyroid tissue was compared with the T-cell repertoire of blood. Once sampling was done, hyperthyroidism patients were given methimazole at a starting dose of 30 mg daily, while ophthalmopathy patients were given high-dose intravenous methylprednisolone.

About this clonotype itself: Its antigen remains unidentified. Base qualities are not at hand, and no much larger clone is one base apart.

The research as a whole found: In cross-validation, the 13-signature model distinguished ophthalmopathy from stable hyperthyroidism with about 89% sensitivity and about 81% specificity, while in the test set the corresponding values were 80% and 75%. Among expanded thyroid clonotypes with frequency above 0.001, most also showed up in blood, which suggests that blood repertoires may reflect the thyroid immune response. Sample size was not statistically predetermined, and group allocation was not concealed from the investigators. In validation, the model predicted ophthalmopathy progression with about 71% sensitivity and less than 80% specificity; roughly 12 predicted patients were CT-confirmed with GO in a median of about 7.1 months.

For repertoire sequencing, the TCR beta CDR3 regions were amplified from RNA transcripts. HTBI primers and the Qiagen OneStep RT-PCR kit were used in a first-round RT-PCR, which was followed by a second-round multiplex PCR, size selection and purification. Libraries were sequenced paired-end with 100 bp reads on an Illumina HiSeq2000. Per the source publication's procedure: SOAPnuke was used for read processing, and reads with adapters, uncalled bases, a mean Phred below 15, or no exact constant-primer or identifier match were discarded. COPE v1.2.5 was used to merge high-quality paired reads. Unique nucleotide sequences were defined as clonotypes and aligned to IMGT TRB V, D and J references using MiTCR v1.1. Only V-J combinations with frequency above 0.0001 were analysed, covering over 99% of repertoires. A TCR clonal expansion and chaos score per V-J combination was defined as the ratio of F50 clonal expansion to chaos observed in the TCRdist matrix. Welch's t-statistics and random forest were used to reduce the features to approximately 13 V-J combinations, which were then used as input to a naive Bayes classifier. Thyroid-blood repertoire similarity was quantified with the Morisita-Horn index. TCRdb reprocessing: public reads trimmed at Q25 with fastp, clones called with MiXCR, in-frame beta chains kept. Rows are unified per CDR3 protein, each entry keeping the most common DNA and genes. These V and J calls derive from TCRdb rather than the authors' analysis. The sample contains approximately 640,000 distinct CDR3 sequences, roughly 41% of them found a single time. The top ten clonotypes cover over 2.5% of the sample.

Trimming removed 2 bases from V and 5 bases from J, leaving 18 bases between the germline ends. Inclusive of the bounding cysteine and phenylalanine, the CDR3 is 16 residues long. The kept DNA is CDR3 alone, 48 bases in frame from the first base. CDR1 and CDR2, looked up from the germline V gene, are SGHTA and FQGNSA. The ophthalmopathy patients had moderately to severely active disease, with a Clinical Activity Score of 3 or higher, a NOSPECS grade of 4 or higher, and a disease duration of less than 3 months. Patients were excluded if they had other autoimmune diseases, uncontrolled infections, pregnancy or lactation. Diagnosis relied on clinical symptoms, serum thyroxine, TRAb, thyroid ultrasound and orbital computed tomography. Using Ficoll-Paque density gradient centrifugation, PBMCs were isolated from 8.5 to 10 ml of fresh peripheral blood. Total RNA was extracted using Trizol reagent, and RNA quality was checked on an Agilent 2100 Bioanalyzer.

The material sequenced was peripheral blood. The TCR sequence derives from an adult man with Graves' ophthalmopathy. Recombination joined TRBV7-2 with TRBJ2-5, with the D assignment possibly TRBD1 or TRBD2, given 5 matching bases for each. CDR3 loop: CASSLRGVGSWETQYF. The sequenced DNA is TGTGCCAGCAGCTTAAGGGGCGTGGGGAGTTGGGAGACCCAGTACTTC.